The present entry profiles one T cell receptor (beta chain) with its context. The sample belongs to a study of blood T cell repertoires in COVID-19. The overall study: Acute-phase and convalescent COVID-19 samples originated in the United States, Italy and Spain. Sources were T cells, B-cell-depleted T cells, or PBMCs; the material itself was cDNA or gDNA.

Methods used by the authors: Scientists estimated how many nucleated cells there were by amplifying reference gene primers. Data came from immunoSEQ multiplex PCR; TCRdb stores just in-frame clones and leaves some out. That table gives V, J and clone size, and the DNA gave D and trimming. The sample records 150,000 or so clones, approximately 90% being singletons. Sample: peripheral blood. The receptor was derived from a human donor in a cohort sampled during active COVID-19.

CDR3 nucleotide sequence: TGCGCCAGCAGCTTGGGTTCGTCGGGGGAGTTGCGACCCCTCCACTTT. Translation: CASSLGSSGELRPLHF. V and J are TRBV5-1 and TRBJ1-6, with D tentatively TRBD1 (5 bases). CDR1 SGHRS and CDR2 YFSETQ come from the germline V gene. The CDR3 runs to 16 residues. The ends were cut back, 0 bases at V and 12 bases at J, with 19 bases in the middle.